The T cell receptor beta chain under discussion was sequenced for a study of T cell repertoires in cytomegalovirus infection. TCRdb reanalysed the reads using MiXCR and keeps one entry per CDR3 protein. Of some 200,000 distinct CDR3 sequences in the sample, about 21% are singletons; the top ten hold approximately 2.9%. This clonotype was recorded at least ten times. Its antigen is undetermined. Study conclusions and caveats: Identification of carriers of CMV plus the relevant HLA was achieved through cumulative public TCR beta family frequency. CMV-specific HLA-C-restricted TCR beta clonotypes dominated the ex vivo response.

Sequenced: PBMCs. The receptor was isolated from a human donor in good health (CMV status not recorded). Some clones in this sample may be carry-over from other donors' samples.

In DNA form, the CDR3 reads TGCGCCAGCAGCCAAGATGAGTCTAGCTGGGCTGAGCAGTTCTTC. It yields the protein CASSQDESSWAEQFF. This sequence joins TRBV4-1 and TRBJ2-1; D perhaps matches TRBD2 (5 bases). The CDR3 sequence is 15 residues long. V was cut by 0 bases and J by 9 bases, with 15 bases left in between. Germline CDR1 reads MGHRA; CDR2 reads YSYEKL.